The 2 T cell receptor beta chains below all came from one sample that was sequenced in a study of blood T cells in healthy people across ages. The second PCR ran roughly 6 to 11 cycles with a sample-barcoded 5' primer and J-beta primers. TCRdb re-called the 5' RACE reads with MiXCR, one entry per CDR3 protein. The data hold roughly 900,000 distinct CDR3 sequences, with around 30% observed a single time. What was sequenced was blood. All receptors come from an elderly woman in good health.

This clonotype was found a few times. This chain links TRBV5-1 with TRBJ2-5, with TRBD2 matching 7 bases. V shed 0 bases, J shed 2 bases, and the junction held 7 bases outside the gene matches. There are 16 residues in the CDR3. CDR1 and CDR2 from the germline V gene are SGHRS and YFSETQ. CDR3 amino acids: CASSLAVQRGQETQYF. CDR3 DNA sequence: TGCGCCAGCAGCTTGGCCGTCCAGCGGGGACAAGAGACCCAGTACTTC.

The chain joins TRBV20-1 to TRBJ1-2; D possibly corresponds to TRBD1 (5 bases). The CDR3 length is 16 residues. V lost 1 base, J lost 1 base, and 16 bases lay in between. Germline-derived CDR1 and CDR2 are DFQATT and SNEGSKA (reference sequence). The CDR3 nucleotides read TGCAGTGCTAGAGGGGAAGGTCAGGGATATAACTATGGCTACACCTTC. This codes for CSARGEGQGYNYGYTF.